This TCR beta chain was captured by sequencing in a study of blood T cells in healthy people across ages. Notes on the study in general: Long-lived donors exceeded aged donors in naive CD4+ cells and diversity. Roughly linear age-related decline in beta diversity appeared, significant by age roughly 40.

Worth noting for this clonotype: As yet, its antigen is unknown.

A second PCR of roughly 7 to 11 cycles used a sample-barcoded 5' primer and a J-beta primer mix. Using its own MiXCR run on the 5' RACE reads, TCRdb lists one record per CDR3 protein. The sample yields some 760,000 distinct CDR3 sequences, about 25% seen once. V lost 3 bases, J lost 4 bases, and 7 bases stayed unmatched. CDR3 length: 15 residues. The V gene's germline CDR1 is LGHDT and CDR2 YNNKEL (reference sequence). These same data were also listed under a study on T cells of mothers and their children. As reported in that work: Material was donated by three healthy Caucasian mothers and their six children. Barcodes for each sample and 2-4 random nucleotides were added by the M1S primer used in the second PCR.

The source of this sequence is a boy under 18 in good health. Sequencing was performed on blood. This chain connects TRBV3-1 to TRBJ2-5, with TRBD1 matching over 8 bases. This CDR3 is CASSQNGQGGETQYF. DNA of the CDR3: TGTGCCAGCAGCCAGAATGGACAGGGTGGAGAGACCCAGTACTTC.